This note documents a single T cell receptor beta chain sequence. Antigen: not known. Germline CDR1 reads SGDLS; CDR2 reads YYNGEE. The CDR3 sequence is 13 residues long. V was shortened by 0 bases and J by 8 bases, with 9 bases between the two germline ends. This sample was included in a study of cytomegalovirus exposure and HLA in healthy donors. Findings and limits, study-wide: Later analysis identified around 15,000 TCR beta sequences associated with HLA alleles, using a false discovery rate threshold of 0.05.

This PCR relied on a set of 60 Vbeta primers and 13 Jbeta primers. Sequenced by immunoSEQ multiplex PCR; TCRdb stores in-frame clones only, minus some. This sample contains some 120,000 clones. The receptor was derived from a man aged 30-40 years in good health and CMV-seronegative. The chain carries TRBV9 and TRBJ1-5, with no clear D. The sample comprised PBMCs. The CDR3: CASSVGPEEPQHF. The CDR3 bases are TGTGCCAGCAGCGTAGGCCCCGAGGAGCCCCAGCATTTT.